This T cell receptor (beta chain) emerged from a study of shared clonotypes between healthy human individuals. Study information: A few men and a couple of women, aged 18 to 49, were donors.

In germline, CDR1 is KGHSH, CDR2 LQKENI. The V end was cut by 0 bases, the J end by 5 bases, with 7 bases between. This CDR3 has 13 residues. TCRdb's copy holds only in-frame clones and misses some; the assay was immunoSEQ multiplex PCR. The sample consists of approximately 710,000 clones, around 90% of them appearing once. This rearrangement joins TRBV18 to TRBJ1-1, with D perhaps TRBD1 (5 bases). This receptor was taken from a young man in good health. Some clones in this sample may be carry-over from other donors' samples. Sequencing used memory CD8+ T cells from PBMCs. Subset meaning: CD45RO+ cells pooled with CCR7-negative TemRA cells. The CDR3 nucleotides read TGTGCCAGCTCACCACCGGCAGGGACTGAAGCTTTCTTT. Protein product: CASSPPAGTEAFF.